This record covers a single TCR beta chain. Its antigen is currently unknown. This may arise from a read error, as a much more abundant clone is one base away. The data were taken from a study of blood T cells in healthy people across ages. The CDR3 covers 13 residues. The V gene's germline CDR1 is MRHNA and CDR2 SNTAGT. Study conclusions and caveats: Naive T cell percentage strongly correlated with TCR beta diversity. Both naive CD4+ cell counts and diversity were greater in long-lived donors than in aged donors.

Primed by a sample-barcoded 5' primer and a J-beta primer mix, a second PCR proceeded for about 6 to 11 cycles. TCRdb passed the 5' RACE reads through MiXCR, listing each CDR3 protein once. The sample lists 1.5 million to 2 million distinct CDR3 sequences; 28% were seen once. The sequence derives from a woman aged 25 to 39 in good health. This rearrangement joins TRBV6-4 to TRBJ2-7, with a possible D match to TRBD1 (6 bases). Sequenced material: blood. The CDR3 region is CVEPRGRTYEQYF. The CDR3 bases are TGTGTCGAGCCCAGGGGCCGAACCTACGAGCAGTACTTC.